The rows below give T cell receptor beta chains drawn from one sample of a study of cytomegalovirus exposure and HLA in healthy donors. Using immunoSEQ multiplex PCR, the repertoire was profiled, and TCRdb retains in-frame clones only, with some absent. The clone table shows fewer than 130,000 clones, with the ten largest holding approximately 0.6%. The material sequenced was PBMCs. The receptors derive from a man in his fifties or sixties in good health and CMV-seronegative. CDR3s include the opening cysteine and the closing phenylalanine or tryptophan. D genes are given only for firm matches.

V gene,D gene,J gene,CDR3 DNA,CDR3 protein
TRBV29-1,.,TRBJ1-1,TGCAGCGGCCAGACAGCGAACACTGAAGCTTTCTTT,CSGQTANTEAFF
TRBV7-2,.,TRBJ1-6,TGTGCCAGCAGCTATGACAGAGACACCCTCCACTTT,CASSYDRDTLHF
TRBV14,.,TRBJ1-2,TGTGCCAGCAGCCAAGTTCAGGGCGACGGCTACACCTTC,CASSQVQGDGYTF
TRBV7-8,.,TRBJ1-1,TGTGCCAGCAGCTCCCCTCAGGGCTCCATGAACACTGAAGCTTTCTTT,CASSSPQGSMNTEAFF
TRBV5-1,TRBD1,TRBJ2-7,TGCGCCAGCAGCTTGAGCCCGACAGGGGGCGCCTACGAGCAGTACTTC,CASSLSPTGGAYEQYF
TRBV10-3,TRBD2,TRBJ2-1,TGTGCCATCAGTGAACCACTAGCGGGAGGACTAATCAATGAGCAGTTCTTC,CAISEPLAGGLINEQFF
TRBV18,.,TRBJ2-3,TGTGCCAGCTCATCAAATCCACAGGGCTTCGGCTCAGATACGCAGTATTTT,CASSSNPQGFGSDTQYF
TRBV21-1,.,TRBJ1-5,TGTGCCAGCCTGAAGGGGGTCTTAAGCAATCAGCCCCAGCATTTT,CASLKGVLSNQPQHF
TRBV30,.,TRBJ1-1,TGTGCCTTCAAGAACACTGAAGCTTTCTTT,CAFKNTEAFF
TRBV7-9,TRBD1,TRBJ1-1,TGTGCCAGCAGCTTTGGCGGACAGGGGGTCTTGAACACTGAAGCTTTCTTT,CASSFGGQGVLNTEAFF
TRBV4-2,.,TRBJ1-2,TGTGCCAGCAGCCAAGGTCTAGATGGCTACACCTTC,CASSQGLDGYTF
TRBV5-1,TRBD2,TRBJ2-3,TGCGCCAGCAGCCCCGACGGGGGGGTAGTAGATACGCAGTATTTT,CASSPDGGVVDTQYF